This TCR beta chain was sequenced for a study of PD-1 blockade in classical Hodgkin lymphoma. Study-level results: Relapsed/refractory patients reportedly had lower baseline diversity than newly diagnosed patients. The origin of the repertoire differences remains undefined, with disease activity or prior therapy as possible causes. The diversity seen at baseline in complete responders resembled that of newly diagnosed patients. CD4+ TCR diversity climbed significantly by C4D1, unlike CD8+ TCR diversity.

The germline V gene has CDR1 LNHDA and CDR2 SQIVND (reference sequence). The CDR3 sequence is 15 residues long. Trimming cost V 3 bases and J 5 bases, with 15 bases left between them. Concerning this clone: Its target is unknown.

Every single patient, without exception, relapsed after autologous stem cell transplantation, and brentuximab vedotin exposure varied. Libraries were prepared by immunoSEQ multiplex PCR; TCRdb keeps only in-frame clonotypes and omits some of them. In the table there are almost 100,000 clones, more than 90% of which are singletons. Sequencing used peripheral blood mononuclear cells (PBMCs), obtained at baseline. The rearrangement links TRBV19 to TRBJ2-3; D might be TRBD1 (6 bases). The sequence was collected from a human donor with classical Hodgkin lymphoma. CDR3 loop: CASSINRDVGDTQYF. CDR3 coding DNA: TGTGCCAGTAGTATTAACAGGGATGTTGGAGATACGCAGTATTTT.